These T cell receptor beta chains were read from a single sample in a study of CD8 T cells in ankylosing spondylitis. TCRdb ran MiXCR on the 5' RACE reads and lists one entry per CDR3 protein. The repertoire includes about 160,000 distinct CDR3 sequences, approximately 44% of them detected once, and roughly 15% sits in the top ten. The source material was synovial fluid, either unsorted or a sorted T cell fraction (not recorded which). The source of these receptors is a male donor with ankylosing spondylitis. Each CDR3 is given without its conserved first and last residue. A D gene is named only where the DNA matches it firmly.

d_gene | j_gene | v_gene | CDR3aa
TRBD1 | TRBJ1-6 | TRBV28 | ASSTGLRQGISSPLH
. | TRBJ1-1 | TRBV28 | ASSSYRTVNTEAF
. | TRBJ1-5 | TRBV28 | ASSFPGWVFFGRQPQH
TRBD1 | TRBJ2-5 | TRBV28 | ASSGTGDLSEQETQY
. | TRBJ2-5 | TRBV12-3/TRBV12-4 | ASSPPRRTQY
. | TRBJ2-1 | TRBV25-1 | ASSGDNEQF
. | TRBJ1-5 | TRBV5-5 | ASSFWPGIGNQPQH
. | TRBJ2-1 | TRBV12-3/TRBV12-4 | ASSNTTGYNEQF
. | TRBJ2-1 | TRBV7-2 | ASSTGTGSYNEQF
TRBD1 | TRBJ1-6 | TRBV6-5 | ASSSVPGQGFPLH
. | TRBJ2-7 | TRBV5-1 | ASSLTGAVTRYEQY
TRBD1 | TRBJ2-1 | TRBV19 | ASSIVHLGQGLNEQF
. | TRBJ2-1 | TRBV5-1 | ASSLTGNEQF
TRBD2 | TRBJ2-3 | TRBV20-1 | SASILAGGKYASTDTQY
. | TRBJ1-1 | TRBV12-3/TRBV12-4 | ASSWGRGWDTEAF
TRBD1 | TRBJ1-2 | TRBV5-1 | ASSSDRANYGYT
. | TRBJ2-1 | TRBV6-2/TRBV6-3 | ASSQDREVLANEQF
TRBD2 | TRBJ2-3 | TRBV12-3/TRBV12-4 | ASSLGLASTDTQY
. | TRBJ1-5 | TRBV10-3 | AISVRGNQPQH
TRBD2 | TRBJ2-3 | TRBV3-1 | ASSPLAGDSTDTQY
. | TRBJ2-3 | TRBV28 | ASSLGVRETSTDTQY
. | TRBJ2-2 | TRBV10-2 | ASSESEGTGELF
TRBD1 | TRBJ2-5 | TRBV12-3/TRBV12-4 | ASSPDGTAETQY
. | TRBJ2-1 | TRBV6-4 | ASSVSGETGGNEQF
. | TRBJ1-5 | TRBV6-1 | ASSEGSEHQPQH
TRBD2 | TRBJ2-1 | TRBV15 | ATSRDSGGTYNEQF
. | TRBJ1-5 | TRBV29-1 | SAAAGEDQPQH
. | TRBJ2-7 | TRBV20-1 | SARDTYSYEQY
. | TRBJ1-1 | TRBV29-1 | SVTVMNTEAF
TRBD1 | TRBJ2-3 | TRBV12-3/TRBV12-4 | ASRGTAHTQY
TRBD1 | TRBJ2-1 | TRBV12-3/TRBV12-4 | ASSSTGTGRYNEQF
TRBD1 | TRBJ1-1 | TRBV30 | AWRQGAYTEAF
. | TRBJ1-3 | TRBV12-3/TRBV12-4 | ASSFWGPGNTIY
. | TRBJ1-2 | TRBV4-1 | ASSFLSRPRHYGYT
. | TRBJ2-7 | TRBV12-3/TRBV12-4 | ASSSEYSYEQY
. | TRBJ2-7 | TRBV11-2 | ASSSIVWGSWEQY
TRBD1 | TRBJ1-5 | TRBV5-4 | ASSLGQGFFSNQPQH
. | TRBJ2-2 | TRBV21-1 | ASSSPAGTSGGNTGELF
. | TRBJ1-2 | TRBV20-1 | SAPQNRNYGYT
. | TRBJ1-3 | TRBV5-1 | ASSLVGMAGNTIY
. | TRBJ1-4 | TRBV6-5 | ASSWGGTINEKLF
TRBD2 | TRBJ2-2 | TRBV14 | ASSQDRLAAGTGELF
. | TRBJ1-1 | TRBV6-1 | ASSAGDLLEAF
. | TRBJ1-2 | TRBV5-1 | ASSSELGTVIYGYT
. | TRBJ1-1 | TRBV5-6 | ASSLLTTANTEVF
TRBD2 | TRBJ2-5 | TRBV20-1 | SARDGGSQETQY
TRBD2 | TRBJ2-1 | TRBV9 | ASSVEGGRAAYNEQF
. | TRBJ1-1 | TRBV7-9 | ASSGYSYTNTEAF
TRBD2 | TRBJ2-3 | TRBV2 | ASSEGLAGVDTQY
. | TRBJ2-7 | TRBV20-1 | SAWDWTYEQY
TRBD2 | TRBJ2-1 | TRBV12-3/TRBV12-4 | ASSSGTSGELAYNEQF
. | TRBJ2-1 | TRBV11-2 | ASSLLTGSSSYNEQF
. | TRBJ1-6 | TRBV12-3/TRBV12-4 | ASSLGDGWNNSPLH
TRBD1 | TRBJ1-2 | TRBV12-3/TRBV12-4 | ASSTNPRQGHRPGVYGYT
TRBD1 | TRBJ2-1 | TRBV7-9 | ASSLAGDRLYNEQF